What follows are 25 T cell receptor beta chains derived from one specimen sequenced in a study of vaccination effects on CD4 cells after COVID-19. ViraFEST used viral peptide pools to expand antigen-specific CD4+ T cells before sequencing. Subsequent to roughly 9 days of culture, CD4+ T cells were isolated. For these receptors, no antigen is known. TCRdb's copy holds only in-frame clones and misses some; the assay was immunoSEQ multiplex PCR. The table shows roughly 76,000 clones, with 74% occurring only once. Here the sequenced sample was CD4+ T cells from PBMCs cultured with HCoV-229E spike peptides, taken before COVID-19 vaccination. These receptors were obtained from a human donor who received a COVID-19 vaccine.

The chain joins TRBV9 to TRBJ2-6; D remains unclear. The germline V and J ends were trimmed by 1 base and 4 bases, with 6 bases remaining between them. Germline V CDR1 and CDR2: SGDLS, YYNGEE. CDR3 length equals 14 residues. Here the CDR3 DNA reads TGTGCCAGCAGCGTATTGGTGGGGGCCAACGTCCTGACTTTC. It codes for CASSVLVGANVLTF.

The chain uses TRBV3-1 (or the pseudogene TRBV3-2) and TRBJ2-4, with D tentatively TRBD1 (6 bases). Trimming stripped 6 bases from V and 3 bases from J, with 12 bases between. From germline, CDR1 is LGHDT and CDR2 YNNKEL (reference sequence). This CDR3 is built from 14 residues. The CDR3 DNA follows: TGTGCCAGCAGAAATAAAGGGGGCAAAAACATTCAGTACTTC. Translation gives CASRNKGGKNIQYF.

The chain recombines TRBV9 with TRBJ2-2, with TRBD2 matching 11 bases. The CDR3 covers 17 residues. J was trimmed by 1 base and V by 1 base; bases with no gene match: 3. Germline CDR1 reads SGDLS; CDR2 reads YYNGEE. This CDR3 is CASSVLGLAVNTGELFF. The CDR3 nucleotides read TGTGCCAGCAGCGTATTGGGACTAGCGGTGAACACCGGGGAGCTGTTTTTT.

The rearrangement uses TRBV11-2 and TRBJ2-1, with 7 bases lining up with TRBD2. Germline assignment: CDR1 SGHAT and CDR2 FQNNGV. The CDR3 length is 17 residues. V trimming: 4 bases; J trimming: 0 bases; junction bases outside the gene matches: 9. CDR3 residues: CASSSQGGGSSYNEQFF. The CDR3 DNA reads TGTGCCAGCAGCTCCCAAGGAGGCGGGAGCTCCTACAATGAGCAGTTCTTC. Together with reference TRBV11-2 and TRBJ2-1, the CDR3 gives the full variable domain: EAGVAQSPRYKIIEKRQSVAFWCNPISGHATLYWYQQILGQGPKLLIQFQNNGVVDDSQLPKDRFSAERLKGVDSTLKIQPAKLEDSAVYLCASSSQGGGSSYNEQFFGPGTRLTVL.

The rearrangement links TRBV7-2 to TRBJ2-3; D gene uncertain. Germline V gene sequence: CDR1 SGHTA, CDR2 FQGNSA. There are 11 residues in the CDR3. V was shortened by 3 bases and J by 8 bases, with 6 bases between the two germline ends. The DNA of the CDR3 is TGTGCCAGCAGCTTGGGTGGTACGCAGTATTTT. This encodes CASSLGGTQYF. Variable domain in full (rest from reference TRBV7-2 and TRBJ2-3): GAGVSQSPSNKVTEKGKDVELRCDPISGHTALYWYRQSLGQGLEFLIYFQGNSAPDKSGLPSDRFSAERTGGSVSTLTIQRTQQEDSAVYLCASSLGGTQYFGPGTRLTVL.

The chain joins TRBV4-1 to TRBJ1-4, with unresolved D. In germline, CDR1 is MGHRA, CDR2 YSYEKL. The CDR3 has 20 amino acids. Trimming shortened V by 0 bases and J by 0 bases, and 20 bases separated the two germline ends. The DNA for the CDR3 is TGCGCCAGCAGCCAAGATCCCTTGGCAGCGTCGTTTGCAACTAATGAAAAACTGTTTTTT. Translated, it gives CASSQDPLAASFATNEKLFF.

The V gene is TRBV28, the J gene TRBJ2-7, with 9 bases fitting TRBD1. The trim removed 5 bases at V and 6 bases at J, leaving 14 bases unmatched. Germline assignment: CDR1 MDHEN and CDR2 SYDVKM. This CDR3 has 16 amino acids. The CDR3 spells CASSPIPKTGGGEQYV. The CDR3 coding sequence is TGTGCCAGCAGTCCAATCCCCAAGACAGGGGGAGGCGAGCAGTACGTC.

The gene calls are TRBV24-1 and TRBJ2-3; 9 nucleotides agree with TRBD1. The germline V gene encodes CDR1 KGHDR and CDR2 SFDVKD. V shed 2 bases, J shed 0 bases, and the junction held 2 bases outside the gene matches. CDR3 length: 16 residues. The CDR3 sequence: CATSDSGTGSTDTQYF. The CDR3 DNA reads as TGTGCCACCAGTGATTCCGGGACAGGGAGCACAGATACGCAGTATTTT.

V and J are TRBV5-1 and TRBJ2-3; D tentatively fits TRBD1 or TRBD2 (5 bases each). CDR1 and CDR2 from the germline V gene are SGHRS and YFSETQ. V gave up 4 bases and J gave up 1 base, with 13 bases separating them. This CDR3 has 15 residues. CDR3 in DNA: TGCGCCAGCAGCCTACAGGACTCGCGCACAGATACGCAGTATTTT. Its translation: CASSLQDSRTDTQYF.

This chain links TRBV24-1 with TRBJ1-5; D possibly corresponds to TRBD1 (5 bases). Germline CDR1 and CDR2: KGHDR and SFDVKD. The CDR3 is 13 amino acids. Deletions cut 4 bases from V and 7 bases from J, with 10 bases between. CDR3 sequence (DNA): TGTGCCACCAGTGACAGGGAGGGACAGCCCCAGCATTTT. Protein product: CATSDREGQPQHF.

The V and J genes are TRBV6-5 and TRBJ2-5; TRBD2 matches 7 bases. J was trimmed by 4 bases and V by 5 bases; bases with no gene match: 7. The CDR3 consists of 14 residues. Germline V CDR1 and CDR2: MNHEY, SVGAGI. The CDR3 here is CASSRPSGRETQYF. CDR3 nucleotides: TGTGCCAGCAGTCGCCCTAGCGGTCGAGAGACCCAGTACTTC.

V and J are TRBV27 and TRBJ1-2; 8 nucleotides agree with TRBD1. V was clipped by 2 bases and J by 8 bases; unmatched bases: 7. The CDR3 covers 14 residues. Germline-derived CDR1 and CDR2 are MNHEY and SMNVEV (reference sequence). The CDR3 DNA follows: TGTGCCAGCAGTTTAGGGTACAGGGGGTACGGCTACACCTTC. Amino acid sequence: CASSLGYRGYGYTF.

The rearrangement uses TRBV21-1 and TRBJ2-7; the D call TRBD2 from the table was never checked on the DNA. TRBV21-1 is a listed pseudogene. CDR3 size: 14 residues. The CDR3 DNA is TGTGCCAGCAGCGGAGGTGGCGGGACCTACGAGCAGTACGTC. It yields the protein CASSGGGGTYEQYV.

The rearrangement uses TRBV28 and TRBJ2-1; TRBD1 matches at 11 bases. CDR3 size: 17 residues. Germline V CDR1 and CDR2: MDHEN, SYDVKM. V lost 5 bases, J lost 7 bases, and 13 bases stayed unmatched. The CDR3 region has the DNA TGTGCCAGCAGTCCCTCCCCCGGACAGGGGGCGCAAAATGAGCAGTTCTTC. It yields the protein CASSPSPGQGAQNEQFF.

This sequence joins TRBV2 and TRBJ2-2, with a weak D call TRBD2 (5 bases). The CDR3 is 16 amino acids. Germline V gene data show CDR1 as SNHLY and CDR2 as FYNNEI. The V and J ends lost 2 bases and 0 bases respectively, with 10 bases between them. DNA of the CDR3: TGTGCCAGCAGTGAATTTGGCGGGCCGAACACCGGGGAGCTGTTTTTT. It translates to CASSEFGGPNTGELFF. The complete variable domain, with remaining parts taken from reference TRBV2 and TRBJ2-2, reads EPEVTQTPSHQVTQMGQEVILRCVPISNHLYFYWYRQILGQKVEFLVSFYNNEISEKSEIFDDQFSVERPDGSNFTLKIRSTKLEDSAMYFCASSEFGGPNTGELFFGEGSRLTVL.

The genes are TRBV20-1 and TRBJ2-5; D not resolved. Germline-derived CDR1 and CDR2 are DFQATT and SNEGSKA (reference sequence). With 3 bases removed from V and 1 base from J, the gap between germline ends came to 18 bases. The CDR3 is made up of 16 amino acids. CDR3 region: CSASLLGQVAQETQYF. The CDR3 DNA follows: TGCAGTGCTAGTCTTTTAGGGCAGGTGGCCCAAGAGACCCAGTACTTC.

The chain is built from TRBV6-2 or TRBV6-3 and TRBJ2-7; D remains ambiguous. This CDR3 region has 17 residues. Trimming took 5 bases from V and 2 from J, leaving 22 bases between them. CDR1 MNHEY and CDR2 SVGEGT come from the germline V gene. This chain's CDR3 is CASSARNVLTTTYEQYV. As DNA, the CDR3 is TGTGCCAGCAGTGCCCGGAACGTACTCACAACTACCTACGAGCAGTACGTC.

The chain uses TRBV28 and TRBJ2-7; 10 nucleotides align to TRBD1. The CDR3 is 14 amino acids. Looked up from germline, CDR1 is MDHEN and CDR2 is SYDVKM. V dropped 6 bases and J dropped 4; count of bases not matched to a gene: 6. In DNA form, the CDR3 reads TGTGCCAGCAGCGACAGGACAGGGGGATACGAGCAGTACGTC. Protein: CASSDRTGGYEQYV.

The rearrangement joins TRBV6-6 to TRBJ1-5, with 10 bases fitting TRBD1. Trimming took 5 bases from V and 3 from J; bases not matched to a gene: 7. CDR3 length: 16 amino acids. The germline CDR1 and CDR2 sequences are MNHNY and SVGAGI (reference sequence). CDR3 amino acids: CASSPRTGGYNQPQHF. CDR3 DNA: TGTGCCAGCAGTCCTAGGACAGGGGGGTACAATCAGCCCCAGCATTTT.

V is TRBV13 and J is TRBJ2-1; TRBD2 agrees at 14 bases. The germline CDR1 and CDR2 sequences are PRHDT and FYEKMQ (reference sequence). The CDR3 runs to 18 residues. The trim removed 2 bases at V and 5 bases at J, leaving 8 bases unmatched. The CDR3 spells CASSLNGPGLAGDNEQFF. The CDR3 bases are TGTGCCAGCAGCTTAAATGGCCCGGGACTAGCGGGGGACAATGAGCAGTTCTTC.

Only one count was recorded for this clone. The V and J genes are TRBV30 and TRBJ1-4; D is possibly TRBD1 (5 bases). Trimming cost V 0 bases and J 5 bases, with 13 bases left between them. The CDR3 is 15 residues long. Germline lookup yields CDR1 GTSNPN and CDR2 SVGIG (reference sequence). As DNA, the CDR3 is TGTGCCTGGAGTGTACAGGCGAGGTTCAATGAAAAACTGTTTTTT. Its protein product is CAWSVQARFNEKLFF.

V and J are TRBV3-1 (or the pseudogene TRBV3-2) and TRBJ2-2, with D unresolved. This CDR3 is built from 14 residues. Trimming cost V 1 base and J 8 bases, with 11 bases left between them. Per germline, CDR1 LGHDT and CDR2 YNNKEL (reference sequence). The CDR3 coding sequence is TGTGCCAGCAGCCAAGTACATAGTTGGGGGGAGCTGTTTTTT. Its protein is CASSQVHSWGELFF.

Here the CDR3 reads CASSLYGRGYQETQYF. The CDR3 DNA follows: TGTGCCAGCAGCTTGTACGGCAGGGGTTACCAAGAGACCCAGTACTTC. This chain uses TRBV5-4 with TRBJ2-5; D may be TRBD1 (6 bases). Germline-derived CDR1 and CDR2 are SGHNT and YYREEE (reference sequence). Trimming left V 1 base short and J 0 bases short, with 13 bases between. This CDR3 has 16 amino acids.

The rearrangement links TRBV6-5 to TRBJ1-5, with D uncertain. Germline V gives CDR1 MNHEY, CDR2 SVGAGI. V was shortened by 7 bases and J by 0 bases, with 7 bases between the two germline ends. This CDR3 has 13 amino acids. CDR3 loop: CASKVDSNQPQHF. The CDR3 DNA follows: TGTGCCAGCAAAGTCGATAGCAATCAGCCCCAGCATTTT.

V and J are TRBV11-3 and TRBJ2-2, with TRBD2 as a possible D gene (6 bases). This CDR3 region has 14 residues. Germline V gene data show CDR1 as SGHNT and CDR2 as YENEEA. V gave up 6 bases and J gave up 6 bases, with 14 bases separating them. CDR3 sequence reads: CASSPGGVAGELFF. CDR3 sequence (DNA): TGTGCCAGCAGTCCTGGCGGGGTCGCCGGGGAGCTGTTTTTT. Full variable domain (outside the CDR3, taken from reference TRBV11-3 and TRBJ2-2): EAGVVQSPRYKIIEKKQPVAFWCNPISGHNTLYWYLQNLGQGPELLIRYENEEAVDDSQLPKDRFSAERLKGVDSTLKIQPAELGDSAVYLCASSPGGVAGELFFGEGSRLTVL.